This T cell receptor beta chain came from a study of blood T cell repertoires in COVID-19. The CDR3 consists of 13 residues. Trimming took 3 bases from V and 0 from J, leaving 3 bases between them. Clones were sequenced by immunoSEQ multiplex PCR, and TCRdb holds only the in-frame ones, with some missing. The data show 95,000 to 150,000 clones, around 86% seen once. The TCR was taken from a man aged 40-55 years with acute or convalescent COVID-19. The chain recombines TRBV12-3 or TRBV12-4 with TRBJ2-4, with unresolved D. Sequencing was carried out using peripheral blood. CDR3 protein: CASSFIAKNIQYF. CDR3 sequence (DNA): TGTGCCAGCAGTTTTATAGCCAAAAACATTCAGTACTTC.